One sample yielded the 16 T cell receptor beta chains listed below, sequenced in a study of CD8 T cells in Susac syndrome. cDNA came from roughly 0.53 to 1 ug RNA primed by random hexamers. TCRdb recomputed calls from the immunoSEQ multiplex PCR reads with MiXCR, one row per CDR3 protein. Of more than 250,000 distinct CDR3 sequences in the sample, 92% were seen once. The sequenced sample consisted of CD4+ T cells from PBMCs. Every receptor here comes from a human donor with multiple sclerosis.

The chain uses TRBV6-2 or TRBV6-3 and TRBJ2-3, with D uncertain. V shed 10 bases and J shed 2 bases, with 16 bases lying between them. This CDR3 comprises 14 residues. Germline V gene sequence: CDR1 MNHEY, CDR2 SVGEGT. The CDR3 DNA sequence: TGTGCCACCCTTCCTGGCAGATACACAGATACGCAGTATTTT. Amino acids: CATLPGRYTDTQYF.

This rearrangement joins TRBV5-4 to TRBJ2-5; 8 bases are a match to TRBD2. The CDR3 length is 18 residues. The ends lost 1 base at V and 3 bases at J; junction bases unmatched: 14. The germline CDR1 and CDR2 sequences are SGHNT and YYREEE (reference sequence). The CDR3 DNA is TGTGCCAGCAGCTTGTCTGGGCGGGGGGCCCGGGGGAAAGAGACCCAGTACTTC. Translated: CASSLSGRGARGKETQYF.

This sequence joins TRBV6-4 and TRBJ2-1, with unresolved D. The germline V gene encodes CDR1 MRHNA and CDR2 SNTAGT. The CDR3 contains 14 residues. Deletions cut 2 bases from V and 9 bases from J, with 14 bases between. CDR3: CASSDPPGSGEQFF. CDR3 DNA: TGTGCCAGCAGTGACCCACCCGGGTCGGGTGAGCAGTTCTTC.

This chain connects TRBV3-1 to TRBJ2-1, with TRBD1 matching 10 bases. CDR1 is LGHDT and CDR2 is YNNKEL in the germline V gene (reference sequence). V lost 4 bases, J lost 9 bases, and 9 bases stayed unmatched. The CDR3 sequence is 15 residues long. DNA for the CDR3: TGTGCCAGCAGCCGAACCGGGACAGGGGATACTGAGCAGTTCTTC. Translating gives CASSRTGTGDTEQFF.

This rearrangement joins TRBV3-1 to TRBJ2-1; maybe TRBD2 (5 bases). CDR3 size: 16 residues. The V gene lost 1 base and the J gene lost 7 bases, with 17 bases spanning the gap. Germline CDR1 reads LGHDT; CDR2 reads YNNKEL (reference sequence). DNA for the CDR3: TGTGCCAGCAGCCAAGTCTGGGAGCGAGCGAGGAATGAGCAGTTCTTC. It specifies CASSQVWERARNEQFF.

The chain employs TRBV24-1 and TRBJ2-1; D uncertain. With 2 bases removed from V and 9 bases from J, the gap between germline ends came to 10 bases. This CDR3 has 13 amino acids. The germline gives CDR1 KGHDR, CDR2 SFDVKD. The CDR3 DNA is TGTGCCACCAGTGATTCGGCGTTAACTGAGCAGTTCTTC. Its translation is CATSDSALTEQFF.

CDR3 loop: CASSLGLGGLYSEAFF. CDR3 DNA sequence: TGTGCCAGCAGCTTAGGACTTGGGGGTCTCTACTCTGAAGCTTTCTTT. This chain joins TRBV7-9 and TRBJ1-1; perhaps TRBD1 as D (5 bases). V was pared by 1 base and J by 6 bases, with 18 bases between. The CDR3 is made up of 16 amino acids. CDR1 SEHNR and CDR2 FQNEAQ come from the germline V gene (reference sequence).

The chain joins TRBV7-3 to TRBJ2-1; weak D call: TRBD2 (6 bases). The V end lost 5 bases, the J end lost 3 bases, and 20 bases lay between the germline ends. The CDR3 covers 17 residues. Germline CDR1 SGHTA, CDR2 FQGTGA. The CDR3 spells CASSPKGGTTIYNEQFF. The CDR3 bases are TGTGCCAGCAGCCCTAAAGGAGGGACGACCATCTACAATGAGCAGTTCTTC.

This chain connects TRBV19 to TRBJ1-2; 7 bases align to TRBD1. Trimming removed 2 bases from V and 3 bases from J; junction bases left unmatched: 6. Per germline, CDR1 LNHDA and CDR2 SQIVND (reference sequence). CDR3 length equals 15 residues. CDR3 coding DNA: TGTGCCAGTAGTATAATCACAGGGGTATACTATGGCTACACCTTC. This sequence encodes CASSIITGVYYGYTF.

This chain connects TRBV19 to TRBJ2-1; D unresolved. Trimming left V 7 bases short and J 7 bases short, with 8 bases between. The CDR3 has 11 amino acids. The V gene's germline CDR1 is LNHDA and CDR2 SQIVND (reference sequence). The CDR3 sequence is CASTNLNEQFF. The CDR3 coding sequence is TGTGCCAGTACCAATTTAAATGAGCAGTTCTTC.

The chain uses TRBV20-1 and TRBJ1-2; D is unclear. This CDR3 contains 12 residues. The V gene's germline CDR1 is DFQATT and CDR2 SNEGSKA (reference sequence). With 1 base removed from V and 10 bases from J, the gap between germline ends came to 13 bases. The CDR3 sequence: CSARVIGGDYTF. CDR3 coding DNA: TGCAGTGCTAGAGTCATCGGCGGCGACTACACCTTC.

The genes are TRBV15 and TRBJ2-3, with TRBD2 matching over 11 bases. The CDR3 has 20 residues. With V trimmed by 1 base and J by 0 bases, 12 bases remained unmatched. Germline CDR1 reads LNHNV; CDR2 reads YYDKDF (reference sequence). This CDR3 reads CATSRAGGLAGLLSTDTQYF. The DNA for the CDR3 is TGTGCCACCAGCAGAGCGGGCGGACTAGCGGGCTTGCTAAGCACAGATACGCAGTATTTT.

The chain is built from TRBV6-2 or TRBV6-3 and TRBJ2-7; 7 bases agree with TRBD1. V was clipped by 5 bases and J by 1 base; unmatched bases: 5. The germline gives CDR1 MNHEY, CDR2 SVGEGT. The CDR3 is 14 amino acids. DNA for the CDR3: TGTGCCAGCAGTCCCCGGACAGGTTCCTACGAGCAGTACTTC. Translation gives CASSPRTGSYEQYF.

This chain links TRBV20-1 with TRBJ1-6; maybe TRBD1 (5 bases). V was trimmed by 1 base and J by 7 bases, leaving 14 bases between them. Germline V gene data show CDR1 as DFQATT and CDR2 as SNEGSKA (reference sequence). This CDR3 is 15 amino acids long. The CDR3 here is CSARGSRRQNSPLHF. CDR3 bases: TGCAGTGCTAGAGGCTCTCGCAGACAGAATTCACCCCTCCACTTT.

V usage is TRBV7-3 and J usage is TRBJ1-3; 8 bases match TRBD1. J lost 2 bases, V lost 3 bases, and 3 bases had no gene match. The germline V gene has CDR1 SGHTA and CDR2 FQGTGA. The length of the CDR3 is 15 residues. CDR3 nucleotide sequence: TGTGCCAGCAGCTTGGGACAGGCGGCTGGAAACACCATATATTTT. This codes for CASSLGQAAGNTIYF.

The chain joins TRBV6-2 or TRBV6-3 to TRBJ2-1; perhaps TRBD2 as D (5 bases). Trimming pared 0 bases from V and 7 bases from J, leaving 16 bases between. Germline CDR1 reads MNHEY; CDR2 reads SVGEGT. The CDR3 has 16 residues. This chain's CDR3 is CASSYSGLREGNEQFF. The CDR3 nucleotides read TGTGCCAGCAGTTACTCGGGCCTCCGAGAGGGAAATGAGCAGTTCTTC.